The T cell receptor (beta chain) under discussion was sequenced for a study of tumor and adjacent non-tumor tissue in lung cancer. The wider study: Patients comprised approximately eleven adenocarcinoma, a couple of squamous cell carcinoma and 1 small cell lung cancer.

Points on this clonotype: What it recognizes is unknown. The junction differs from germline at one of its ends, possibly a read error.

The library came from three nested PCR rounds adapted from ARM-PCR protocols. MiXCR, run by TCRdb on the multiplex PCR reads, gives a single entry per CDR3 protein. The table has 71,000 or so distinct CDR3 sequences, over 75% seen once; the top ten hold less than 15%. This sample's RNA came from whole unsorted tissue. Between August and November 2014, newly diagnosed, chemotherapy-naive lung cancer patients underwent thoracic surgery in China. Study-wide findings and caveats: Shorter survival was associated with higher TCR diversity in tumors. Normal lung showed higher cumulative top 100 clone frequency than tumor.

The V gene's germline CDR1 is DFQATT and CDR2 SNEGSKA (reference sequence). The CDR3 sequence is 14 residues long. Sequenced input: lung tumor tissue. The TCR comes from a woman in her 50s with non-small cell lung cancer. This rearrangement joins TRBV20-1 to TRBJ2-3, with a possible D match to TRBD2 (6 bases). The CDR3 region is CGARRAISTDTQFF. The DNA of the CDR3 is TGCGGTGCTAGGAGGGCTATTAGCACAGATACGCAGTTTTTT.